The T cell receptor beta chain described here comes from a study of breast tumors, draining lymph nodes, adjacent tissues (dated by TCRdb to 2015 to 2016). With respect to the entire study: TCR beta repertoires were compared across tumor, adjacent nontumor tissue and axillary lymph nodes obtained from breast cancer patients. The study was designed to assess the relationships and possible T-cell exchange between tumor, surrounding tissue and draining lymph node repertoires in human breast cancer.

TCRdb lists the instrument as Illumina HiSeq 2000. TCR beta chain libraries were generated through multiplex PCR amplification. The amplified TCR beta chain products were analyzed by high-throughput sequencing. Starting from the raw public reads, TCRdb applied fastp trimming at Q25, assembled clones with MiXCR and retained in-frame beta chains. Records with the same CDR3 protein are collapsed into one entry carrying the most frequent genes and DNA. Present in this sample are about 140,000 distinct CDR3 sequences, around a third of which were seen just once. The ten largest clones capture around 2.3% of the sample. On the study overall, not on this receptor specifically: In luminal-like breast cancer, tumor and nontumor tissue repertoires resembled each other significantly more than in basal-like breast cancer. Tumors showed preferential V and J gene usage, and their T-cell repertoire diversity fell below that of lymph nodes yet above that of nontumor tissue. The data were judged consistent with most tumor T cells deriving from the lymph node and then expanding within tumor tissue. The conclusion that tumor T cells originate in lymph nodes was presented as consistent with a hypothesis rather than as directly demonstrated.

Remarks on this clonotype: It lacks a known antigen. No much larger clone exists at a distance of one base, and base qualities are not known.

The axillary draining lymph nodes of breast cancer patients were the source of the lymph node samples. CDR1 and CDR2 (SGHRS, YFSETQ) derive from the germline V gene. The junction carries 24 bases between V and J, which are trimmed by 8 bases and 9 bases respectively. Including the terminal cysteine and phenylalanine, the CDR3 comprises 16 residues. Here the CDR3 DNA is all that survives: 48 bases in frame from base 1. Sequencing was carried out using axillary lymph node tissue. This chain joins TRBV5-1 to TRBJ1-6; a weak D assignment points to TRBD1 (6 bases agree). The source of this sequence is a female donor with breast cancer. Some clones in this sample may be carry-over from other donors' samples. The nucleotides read TGCGCCAGTGTCAGGATGGGGGGCAGCTCGGGTTCACCCCTCCACTTT. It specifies CASVRMGGSSGSPLHF.